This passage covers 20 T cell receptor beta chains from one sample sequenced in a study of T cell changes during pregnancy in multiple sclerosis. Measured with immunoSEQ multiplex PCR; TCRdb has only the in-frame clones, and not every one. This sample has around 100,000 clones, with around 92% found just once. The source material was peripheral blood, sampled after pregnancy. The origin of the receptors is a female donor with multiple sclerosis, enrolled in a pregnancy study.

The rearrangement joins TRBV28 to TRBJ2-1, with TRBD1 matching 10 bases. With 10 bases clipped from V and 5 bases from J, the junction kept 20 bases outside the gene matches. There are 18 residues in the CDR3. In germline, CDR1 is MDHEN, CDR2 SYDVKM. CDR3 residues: CATKKGDRGKRRDNEQFF. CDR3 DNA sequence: TGTGCCACAAAAAAGGGGGACAGGGGTAAAAGAAGGGACAATGAGCAGTTCTTC.

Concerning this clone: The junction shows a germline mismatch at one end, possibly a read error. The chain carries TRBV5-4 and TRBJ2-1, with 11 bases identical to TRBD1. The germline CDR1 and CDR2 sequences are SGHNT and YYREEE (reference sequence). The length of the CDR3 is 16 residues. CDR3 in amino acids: CASSLKGQGVYHEQFF. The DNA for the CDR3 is TGTGCCAGCAGCTTGAAGGGACAGGGGGTCTACCATGAGCAGTTCTTC.

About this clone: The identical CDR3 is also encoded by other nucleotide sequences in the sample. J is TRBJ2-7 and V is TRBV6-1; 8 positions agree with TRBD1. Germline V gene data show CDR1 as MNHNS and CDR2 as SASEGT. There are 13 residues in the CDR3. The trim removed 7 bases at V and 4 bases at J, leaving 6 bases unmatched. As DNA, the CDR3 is TGTGCCAGCAACAAGGACAGGGATTACGAGCAGTACTTC. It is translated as CASNKDRDYEQYF.

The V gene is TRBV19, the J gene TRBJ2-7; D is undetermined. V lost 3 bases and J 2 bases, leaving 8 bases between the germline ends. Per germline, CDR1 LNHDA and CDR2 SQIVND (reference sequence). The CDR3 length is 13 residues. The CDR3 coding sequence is TGTGCCAGTAGTATTGATAGAACCTACGAGCAGTACTTC. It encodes CASSIDRTYEQYF. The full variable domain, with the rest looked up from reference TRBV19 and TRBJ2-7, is DGGITQSPKYLFRKEGQNVTLSCEQNLNHDAMYWYRQDPGQGLRLIYYSQIVNDFQKGDIAEGYSVSREKKESFPLTVTSAQKNPTAFYLCASSIDRTYEQYFGPGTRLTVT.

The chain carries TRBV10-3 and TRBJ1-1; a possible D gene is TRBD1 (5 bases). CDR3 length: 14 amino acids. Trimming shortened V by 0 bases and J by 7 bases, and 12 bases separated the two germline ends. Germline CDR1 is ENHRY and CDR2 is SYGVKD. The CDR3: CAISESTRGFEAFF. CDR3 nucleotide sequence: TGTGCCATCAGTGAGTCGACTCGGGGGTTTGAAGCTTTCTTT.

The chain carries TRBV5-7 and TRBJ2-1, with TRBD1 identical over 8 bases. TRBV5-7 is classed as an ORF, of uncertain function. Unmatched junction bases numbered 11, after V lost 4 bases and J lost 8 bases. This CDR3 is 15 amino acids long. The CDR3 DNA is TGTGCCAGCAGCCACACCCAGGGGGCGTTGTATGAGCAGTTCTTC. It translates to CASSHTQGALYEQFF.

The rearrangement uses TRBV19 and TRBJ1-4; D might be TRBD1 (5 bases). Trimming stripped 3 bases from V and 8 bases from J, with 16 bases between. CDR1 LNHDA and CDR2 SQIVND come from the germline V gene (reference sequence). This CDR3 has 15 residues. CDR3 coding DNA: TGTGCCAGTAGTATTTCTCAGGGCCCAGGGGAAAAACTGTTTTTT. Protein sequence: CASSISQGPGEKLFF. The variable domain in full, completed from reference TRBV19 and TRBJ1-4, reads DGGITQSPKYLFRKEGQNVTLSCEQNLNHDAMYWYRQDPGQGLRLIYYSQIVNDFQKGDIAEGYSVSREKKESFPLTVTSAQKNPTAFYLCASSISQGPGEKLFFGSGTQLSVL.

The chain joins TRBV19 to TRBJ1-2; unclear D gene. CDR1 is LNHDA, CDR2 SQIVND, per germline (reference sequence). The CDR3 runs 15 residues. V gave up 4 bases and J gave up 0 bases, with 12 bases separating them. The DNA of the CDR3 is TGTGCCAGTAGTAGGACTTTAAAGGCTAACTATGGCTACACCTTC. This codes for CASSRTLKANYGYTF.

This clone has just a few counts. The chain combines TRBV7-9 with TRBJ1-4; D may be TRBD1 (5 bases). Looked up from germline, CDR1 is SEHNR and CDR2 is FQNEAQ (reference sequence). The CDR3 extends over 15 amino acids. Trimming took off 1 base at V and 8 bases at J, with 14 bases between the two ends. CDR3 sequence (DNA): TGTGCCAGCAGCTTAGAACAAGGGGTTCGAGAAAAACTGTTTTTT. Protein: CASSLEQGVREKLFF.

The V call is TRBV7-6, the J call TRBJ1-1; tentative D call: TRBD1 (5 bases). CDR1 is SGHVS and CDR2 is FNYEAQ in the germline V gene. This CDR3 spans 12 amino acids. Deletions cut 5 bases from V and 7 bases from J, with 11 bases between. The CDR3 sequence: CASSVNQGEAFF. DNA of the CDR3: TGTGCCAGCAGCGTAAATCAGGGTGAAGCTTTCTTT.

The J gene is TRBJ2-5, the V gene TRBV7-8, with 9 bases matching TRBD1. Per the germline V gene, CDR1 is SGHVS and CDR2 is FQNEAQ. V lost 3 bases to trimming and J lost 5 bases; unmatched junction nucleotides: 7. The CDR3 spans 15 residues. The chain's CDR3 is CASSFGQGRSETQYF. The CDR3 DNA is TGTGCCAGCAGCTTTGGACAGGGGCGGTCGGAGACCCAGTACTTC. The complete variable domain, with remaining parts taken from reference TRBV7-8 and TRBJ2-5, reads GAGVSQSPRYKVAKRGQDVALRCDPISGHVSLFWYQQALGQGPEFLTYFQNEAQLDKSGLPSDRFFAERPEGSVSTLKIQRTQQEDSAVYLCASSFGQGRSETQYFGPGTRLLVL.

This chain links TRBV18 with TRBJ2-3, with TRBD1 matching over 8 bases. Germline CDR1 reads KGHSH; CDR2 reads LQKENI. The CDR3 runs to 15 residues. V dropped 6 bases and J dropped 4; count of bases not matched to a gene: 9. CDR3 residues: CASSPGTGRPDTQYF. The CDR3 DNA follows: TGTGCCAGCTCCCCTGGGACAGGACGGCCAGATACGCAGTATTTT.

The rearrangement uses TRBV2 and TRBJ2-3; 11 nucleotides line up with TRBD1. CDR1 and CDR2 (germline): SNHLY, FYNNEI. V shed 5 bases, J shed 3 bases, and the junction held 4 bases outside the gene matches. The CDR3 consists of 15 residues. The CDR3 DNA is TGTGCCAGCAGTTACCGGGACAGGGGGACAGATACGCAGTATTTT. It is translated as CASSYRDRGTDTQYF.

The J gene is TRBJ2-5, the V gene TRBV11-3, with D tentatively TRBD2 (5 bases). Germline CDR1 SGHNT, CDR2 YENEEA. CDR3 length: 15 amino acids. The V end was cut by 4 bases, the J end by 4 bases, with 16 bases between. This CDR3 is CASSSRPGVLETQYF. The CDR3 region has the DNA TGTGCCAGCAGCTCAAGGCCCGGGGTTTTAGAGACCCAGTACTTC. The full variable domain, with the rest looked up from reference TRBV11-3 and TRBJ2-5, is EAGVVQSPRYKIIEKKQPVAFWCNPISGHNTLYWYLQNLGQGPELLIRYENEEAVDDSQLPKDRFSAERLKGVDSTLKIQPAELGDSAVYLCASSSRPGVLETQYFGPGTRLLVL.

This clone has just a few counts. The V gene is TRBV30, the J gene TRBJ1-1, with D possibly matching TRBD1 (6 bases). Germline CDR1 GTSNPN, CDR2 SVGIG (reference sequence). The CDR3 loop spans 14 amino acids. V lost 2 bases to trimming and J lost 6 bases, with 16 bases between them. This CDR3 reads CAWSFGQGIPEAFF. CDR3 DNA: TGTGCCTGGAGTTTTGGGCAGGGGATACCTGAAGCTTTCTTT.

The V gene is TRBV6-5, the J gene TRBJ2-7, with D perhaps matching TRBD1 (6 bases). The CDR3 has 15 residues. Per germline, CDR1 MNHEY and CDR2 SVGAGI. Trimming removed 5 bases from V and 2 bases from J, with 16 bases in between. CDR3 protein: CASSPAGTFPYEQYF. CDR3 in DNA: TGTGCCAGCAGTCCGGCCGGGACATTTCCCTACGAGCAGTACTTC.

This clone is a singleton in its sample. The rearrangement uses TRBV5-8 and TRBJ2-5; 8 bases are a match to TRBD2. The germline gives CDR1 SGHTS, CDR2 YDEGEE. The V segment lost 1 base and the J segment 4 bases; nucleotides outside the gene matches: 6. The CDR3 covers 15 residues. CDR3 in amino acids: CASSLLTGGPETQYF. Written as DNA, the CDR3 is TGTGCCAGCAGCTTGTTAACGGGAGGGCCAGAGACCCAGTACTTC.

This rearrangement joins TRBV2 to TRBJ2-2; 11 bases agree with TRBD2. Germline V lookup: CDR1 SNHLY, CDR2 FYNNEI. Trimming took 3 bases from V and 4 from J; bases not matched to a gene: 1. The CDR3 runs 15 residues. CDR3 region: CASSDLAGGTGELFF. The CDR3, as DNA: TGTGCCAGCAGTGATCTAGCGGGAGGCACCGGGGAGCTGTTTTTT.

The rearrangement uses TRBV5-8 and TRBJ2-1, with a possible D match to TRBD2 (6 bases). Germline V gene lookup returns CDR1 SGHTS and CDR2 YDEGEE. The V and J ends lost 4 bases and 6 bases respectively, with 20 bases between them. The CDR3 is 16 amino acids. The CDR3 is CASSTPPLAISNEQFF. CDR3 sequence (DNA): TGTGCCAGCAGCACACCCCCACTAGCTATCTCCAATGAGCAGTTCTTC.

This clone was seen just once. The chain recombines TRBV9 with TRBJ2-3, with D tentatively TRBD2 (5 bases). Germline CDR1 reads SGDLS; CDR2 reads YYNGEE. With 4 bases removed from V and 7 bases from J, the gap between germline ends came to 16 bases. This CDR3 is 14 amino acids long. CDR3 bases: TGTGCCAGCAGCCCATCGGGGTCGATGTATACGCAGTATTTT. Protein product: CASSPSGSMYTQYF.